This T cell receptor (beta chain) came from a study of graft-versus-host responses after intestinal transplantation. TCRdb's table, derived via immunoSEQ multiplex PCR, lists solely in-frame clones and lacks some. Here the sample spans some 79,000 clones, 85% to 90% being singletons. The CDR3 runs to 14 residues. Germline V gene sequence: CDR1 SGDLS, CDR2 YYNGEE. J was trimmed by 6 bases and V by 7 bases; bases with no gene match: 11. Concerning this clone: What it binds is not known.

The receptor was isolated from a human donor who received an intestinal transplant. This chain connects TRBV9 to TRBJ2-3; 7 bases line up with TRBD2. This specimen consisted of unstimulated CD4+ T cells sorted from spleen or lymph node cells, obtained before intestinal transplant. DNA of the CDR3: TGTGCCAGCGGTTCCAGCGGGGTGATGGATACGCAGTATTTT. It is translated as CASGSSGVMDTQYF.